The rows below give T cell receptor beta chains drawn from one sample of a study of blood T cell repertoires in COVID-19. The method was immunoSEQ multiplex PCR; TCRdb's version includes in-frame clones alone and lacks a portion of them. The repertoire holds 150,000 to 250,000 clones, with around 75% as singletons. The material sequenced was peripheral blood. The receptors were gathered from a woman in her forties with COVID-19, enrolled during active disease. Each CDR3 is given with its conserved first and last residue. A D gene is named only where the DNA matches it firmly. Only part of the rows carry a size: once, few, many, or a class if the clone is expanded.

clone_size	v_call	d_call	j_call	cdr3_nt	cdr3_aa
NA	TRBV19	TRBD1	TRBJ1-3	TGTGCCAGTATTCAACGGACAGGCAGAAACACCATATATTTT	CASIQRTGRNTIYF
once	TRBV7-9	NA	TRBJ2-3	TGTGCCAGCAGCTTAGCCCAGGCGGATACGCAGTATTTT	CASSLAQADTQYF
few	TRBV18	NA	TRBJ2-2	TGTGCCAGCTCACCCGGACTTATCACCGGGGAGCTGTTTTTT	CASSPGLITGELFF
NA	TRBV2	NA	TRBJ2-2	TGTGCCAGCAGCGCGGGACCTACGAACACCGGGGAGCTGTTTTTT	CASSAGPTNTGELFF
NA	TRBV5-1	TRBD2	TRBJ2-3	TGCGCCAGCACTAGCGGCTATAGCACAGATACGCAGTATTTT	CASTSGYSTDTQYF
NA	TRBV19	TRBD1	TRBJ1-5	TGTGCCAGTAGTCGACGACAGGGGGGCGGTCAGCCCCAGCATTTT	CASSRRQGGGQPQHF
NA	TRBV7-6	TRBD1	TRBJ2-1	TGTGCCAGCAGCTTAACAGGGGGCGCGAGTAATGAGCAGTTCTTC	CASSLTGGASNEQFF
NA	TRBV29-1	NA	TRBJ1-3	TGCAGCTATCGGCGGGACTCTGGAAACACCATATATTTT	CSYRRDSGNTIYF
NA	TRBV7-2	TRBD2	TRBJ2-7	TGTGCCAGCAGCTCCTACCTAGCGGGAGACGAGCAGTACTTC	CASSSYLAGDEQYF
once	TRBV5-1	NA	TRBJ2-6	TGCGCCAGCAGCCTTACAGCCTCCGGGGCCAACGTCCTGACTTTC	CASSLTASGANVLTF
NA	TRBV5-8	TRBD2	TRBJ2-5	TGTGCCAGCAGCTTGGCTAGCGGGGTTTTCCAAGAGACCCAGTACTTC	CASSLASGVFQETQYF
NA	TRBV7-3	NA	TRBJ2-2	TGTGCCAGCAGCGTCTGGGGGGTCGCGAACACCGGGGAGCTGTTTTTT	CASSVWGVANTGELFF
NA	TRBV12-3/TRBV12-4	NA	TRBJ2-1	TGTGCCAGCAGCAAGGACTGGCGAAATGAGCAGTTCTTC	CASSKDWRNEQFF
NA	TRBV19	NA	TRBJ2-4	TGTGCCAGTAGTACCCACGAGAGCGGGGCCAAAAACATTCAGTACTTC	CASSTHESGAKNIQYF
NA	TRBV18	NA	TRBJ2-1	TGTGCCAGCTCACAGCGGAATGAGCAGTTCTTC	CASSQRNEQFF
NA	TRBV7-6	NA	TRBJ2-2	TGTGCCAGCAGCTTATCAGTAGGCCGGGAGTTTACCGGGGAGCTGTTTTTT	CASSLSVGREFTGELFF
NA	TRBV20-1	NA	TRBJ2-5	TGCAGTGCCAAGCTGCGGGAGACCCAGTACTTC	CSAKLRETQYF
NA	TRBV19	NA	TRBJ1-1	TGTGCCAGTAGTATACCGGGGGACACTGAAGCTTTCTTT	CASSIPGDTEAFF
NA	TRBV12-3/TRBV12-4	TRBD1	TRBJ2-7	TGTGCCAGCAGTTGGACAGGGTCGTACGAGCAGTACTTC	CASSWTGSYEQYF
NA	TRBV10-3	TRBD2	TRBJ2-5	TGTGCCATCAGTGAGTTAGCGGGGGCACAAGAGACCCAGTACTTC	CAISELAGAQETQYF
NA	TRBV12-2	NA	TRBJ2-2	TGTGCAAGTCGCCCTAGGACTAGCGGGAGGGGAGACACCGGGGAGCTGTTTTTT	CASRPRTSGRGDTGELFF
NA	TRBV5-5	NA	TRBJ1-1	TGTGCCAGCAGCATTATGAGCGGAAGGTCGGGAACTGAAGCTTTCTTT	CASSIMSGRSGTEAFF
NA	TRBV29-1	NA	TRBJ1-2	TGCAGCGTTGATACCGCGGGTACGGACTATGGCTACACCTTC	CSVDTAGTDYGYTF
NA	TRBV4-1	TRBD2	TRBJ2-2	TGCGCCAGCAGCCCGAGAGCGGGACTTGGGGCGTTTGGGGAGCTGTTTTTT	CASSPRAGLGAFGELFF
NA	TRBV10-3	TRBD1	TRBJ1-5	TGTGCCATCAGTCGGACAGGGAGTGAGCCCCAGCATTTT	CAISRTGSEPQHF
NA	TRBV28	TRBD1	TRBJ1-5	TGTGCCAGCAGTCAGGGGGCCGACAATCAGCCCCAGCATTTT	CASSQGADNQPQHF
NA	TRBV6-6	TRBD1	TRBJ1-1	TGTGCCAGCGGGGGACAGGGGGGCAGGACTGAAGCTTTCTTT	CASGGQGGRTEAFF
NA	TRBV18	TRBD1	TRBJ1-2	TGTGCCAGCTCCCCCGGGACAGGGCTAACCTATGGCTACACCTTC	CASSPGTGLTYGYTF
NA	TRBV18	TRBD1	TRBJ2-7	TGTGCCAGCTCACCAACGGGACAGGGCCACGAGCAGTACTTC	CASSPTGQGHEQYF
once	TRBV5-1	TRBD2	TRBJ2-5	TGCGCCAGCAGCGAACTAGCGGGGGGCGTCAAGGAGACCCAGTACTTC	CASSELAGGVKETQYF
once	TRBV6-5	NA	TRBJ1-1	TGTGCCAGCGGGGAGGGTAATATCCCGGGTGAAGCTTTCTTT	CASGEGNIPGEAFF
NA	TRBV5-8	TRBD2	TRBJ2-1	TGTGCCAGCAGAATTTCACTAGCGGGAGGGGGTGAGCAGTTCTTC	CASRISLAGGGEQFF
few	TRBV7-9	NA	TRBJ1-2	TGTGCCAGTCAGGGGAACGCCCTAAGGAGCTATGGCTACACCTTC	CASQGNALRSYGYTF
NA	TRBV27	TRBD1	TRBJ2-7	TGTGCCAGCAAGACAGGGAACGAGCAGTACTTC	CASKTGNEQYF
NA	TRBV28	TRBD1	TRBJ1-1	TGTGCCAGCAGTTTTCGACAGGGGGCCATGGCTTTCTTT	CASSFRQGAMAFF
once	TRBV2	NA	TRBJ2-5	TGTGCCAGCAGTGGGAGGGGTGGAGGCGAGACCCAGTACTTC	CASSGRGGGETQYF
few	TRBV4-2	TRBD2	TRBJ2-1	TGTGCCAGCAGCCAAGATTGGACTAGCGGGGGAAATGAGCAGTTCTTC	CASSQDWTSGGNEQFF
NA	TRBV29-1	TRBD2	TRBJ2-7	TGCAGCGTTGAAGGTGCGTCTAGCGGGAGAGACGAGCAGTACTTC	CSVEGASSGRDEQYF
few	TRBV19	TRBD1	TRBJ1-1	TGTGCCAGTAGTATAAGACCGGGACAGGGGAACACTGAAGCTTTCTTT	CASSIRPGQGNTEAFF
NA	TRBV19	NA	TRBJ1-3	TGTGCCAGTAGTCGAGGCCCGGCCATAGACACCATATATTTT	CASSRGPAIDTIYF
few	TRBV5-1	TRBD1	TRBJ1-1	TGCGCCAGCAGCTTGGGACAGGGGTTTCACACTGAAGCTTTCTTT	CASSLGQGFHTEAFF
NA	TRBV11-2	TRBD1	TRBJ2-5	TGTGCCAGCAGCTTAGATCGGGCAGGGGGCGCCATGAAGACCCAGTACTTC	CASSLDRAGGAMKTQYF
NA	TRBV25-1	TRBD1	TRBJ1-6	TGTGCCAGCGTAGACAGGGGAGCTTCACCCCTCCACTTT	CASVDRGASPLHF
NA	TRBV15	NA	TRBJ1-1	TGTGCCACCAGCAGAGGCGGGTACAGTTCTGAAGCTTTCTTT	CATSRGGYSSEAFF
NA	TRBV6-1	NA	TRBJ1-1	TGTGCCAGCAGTGAGCCTCGTTCCTCCCGTAATGTGAACAGTGAAGCTTTCTTT	CASSEPRSSRNVNSEAFF
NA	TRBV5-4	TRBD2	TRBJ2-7	TGTGCCAGCAGCGTTAGCGGGAAATTGCGCTACGAGCAGTACTTC	CASSVSGKLRYEQYF